This section outlines one T cell receptor (beta chain) sequence together with its context. The draw of peripheral blood yielded ten milliliters from each donor. The sample originates from a study of blood T cells in healthy people across ages. Germline V CDR1 and CDR2: SGHTA, FQGTGA. There are 13 residues in the CDR3. With 2 bases clipped from V and 9 bases from J, the junction kept 5 bases outside the gene matches. The use of a sample-barcoded 5' primer and a J-beta primer mix characterized a second PCR of about 7 to 12 cycles. Tagging of each cDNA molecule was performed by a template-switch adaptor with 12 random nucleotides. The study obtained at least 3 million CDR3-containing paired-end reads from every sample. Each CDR3 protein is one row after TCRdb ran MiXCR on the 5' RACE reads. The data show approximately 1.5 million distinct CDR3 sequences, under 55% seen once.

Source material: blood. The receptor was isolated from a young woman in good health. The chain recombines TRBV7-3 with TRBJ1-2, with 8 nucleotides matching TRBD1. CDR3 loop: CASSLQGAKSYTF. The CDR3 DNA reads as TGTGCCAGCAGCTTACAGGGGGCTAAAAGCTACACCTTC.